This T cell receptor beta chain emerged from a study of T cell changes during pregnancy in multiple sclerosis (dated 2019 in TCRdb). Regarding the study in general: Changes in the T cell repertoire over the course of pregnancy were examined in this study in women with multiple sclerosis.

Reading from cysteine to phenylalanine, the CDR3 counts 14 amino acids. Only the CDR3 portion is preserved as DNA: 42 bases, with reading frame beginning at the first base. Germline trimming: 4 bases from V, 5 bases from J; junction bases outside gene matches: 7. From a lookup of the germline V gene, CDR1 and CDR2 are SQVTM and ANQGSEA. Receptor libraries were prepared by the immunoSEQ multiplex PCR assay. The source is immuneACCESS, and TCRdb retained only in-frame sequences with V and J called. Part of the clones is not carried over; for the studies checked, unresolved V genes explain less than half of this, and the remainder is unexplained. The sample table records about 34,000 clones; about 90% of these occur just once. Clones ranked in the top ten supply approximately 4.1% of the sample. Of note for this clone: The clone's antigen remains unknown. Nothing much larger sits one base from this clone, and base qualities are not available.

The rearrangement combines TRBV29-1 with TRBJ2-1; TRBD1 aligns with 8 central bases. The specimen was CD8+ T cells from peripheral blood mononuclear cells, collected after pregnancy. This clonotype was sampled from a female donor with multiple sclerosis, enrolled in a pregnancy study. CDR3 region: CSVVGTGFHNEQFF. In nucleotide form, the sequence is TGCAGCGTTGTAGGGACAGGCTTTCACAATGAGCAGTTCTTC.